This T cell receptor beta chain was recorded in a study of cytomegalovirus exposure and HLA in healthy donors. In the study overall: A later analysis reported the 100 to 150 validation repertoires used the same platform as the 550 to 800 first-cohort repertoires.

Assay used: immunoSEQ multiplex PCR; TCRdb lists only in-frame clones, some missing. The table has 120,000 or so clones, 86% seen once. Regarding the study as a whole: In vitro experiments confirmed that a few CMV-associated chains were specific for CMV antigens. It was found in a later analysis that first-cohort TCR clusters tended to co-occur in the roughly 120 validation repertoires. The listing of some 170 TCR beta chains classed them as cytomegalovirus-associated.

This clone was picked up one time. Its antigen is as yet unknown. Material for sequencing was PBMCs. The TCR originated in a man younger than 30 in good health and CMV-seronegative.

CDR3 DNA: TGTGCCAGCACCCTTGGGGGGATATACAATGAGCAGTTCTTC. This translates into CASTLGGIYNEQFF. The gene calls are TRBV25-1 and TRBJ2-1; D possibly corresponds to TRBD2 (6 bases). V was clipped by 7 bases and J by 4 bases, with 14 bases between them. From germline, CDR1 is MGHDK and CDR2 SYGVNS. The CDR3 has 14 amino acids.